This T cell receptor (beta chain) derives from a study of T cell responses to AZD1222 COVID-19 vaccine. At the level of the study: The analysis combined second doses at about 4 or about 12 weeks.

Germline CDR1 GTSNPN, CDR2 SVGIG (reference sequence). The V end lost 4 bases, the J end lost 4 bases, and 7 bases lay between the germline ends. There are 11 residues in the CDR3. Assay used: immunoSEQ multiplex PCR; TCRdb lists only in-frame clones, some missing. The repertoire holds 75,000 to 90,000 clones, roughly 90% seen once, with 2.4% in the top ten. General observations from the study: White British people made up most donors, females outnumbered males, and clonal diversity was possibly underestimated. Two doses of AZD1222 preceded a rise in Spike-specific TCR breadth and depth.

Comments on this clone: The target antigen is unknown.

The sequencing here drew on peripheral blood, taken on day 0 of AZD1222 vaccination. The chain recombines TRBV30 with TRBJ2-5, with D hard to call. This clonotype was obtained from an adult in good health. The CDR3 nucleotides read TGTGCCTGGAAACCTCCAGAGACCCAGTACTTC. Its translation is CAWKPPETQYF.